This TCR beta chain was recovered during a study of cytomegalovirus exposure and HLA in healthy donors. Overall study results and limits: Exclusion applied to some V segments, including TRBV6-2 and TRBV6-3, as they were indistinguishable.

PCR involved 60 Vbeta and 13 Jbeta primers. The protocol was immunoSEQ multiplex PCR, while the TCRdb copy is restricted to in-frame clones and leaves out a portion. The top ten hold 2.9% of the sample, which has about 200,000 clones, approximately 80% seen once. About this clone itself: Its matching antigen is unknown.

Donors sampled were nominally healthy, though unrecorded immune exposures were likely. Germline V gene data show CDR1 as SGHRS and CDR2 as YFSETQ. The V gene lost 0 bases and the J gene lost 5 bases, with 12 bases spanning the gap. There are 14 residues in the CDR3. This sequence was found in a man younger than 40 in good health and CMV-seronegative. The sample comprised PBMCs. The chain couples TRBV5-1 to TRBJ2-7, with D possibly matching TRBD2 (7 bases). CDR3 protein: CASSLVRGADEQYF. DNA of the CDR3: TGCGCCAGCAGCTTGGTTCGGGGGGCGGACGAGCAGTACTTC.